The sequence of this TCR beta chain was determined in a study of CD8+CD57+ T cells in acquired aplastic anemia. The V end was cut by 1 base, the J end by 3 bases, with 9 bases between. Germline CDR1 and CDR2: SGHTA and FQGNSA. This CDR3 region has 15 residues. This clonotype came up once. Profiling of TCR beta VDJ combinations and CDR3 sequences used genomic DNA as template. TCRdb used MiXCR to reprocess the reads, holding one entry per CDR3 protein. The repertoire holds around 290,000 distinct CDR3 sequences, with around three fifths as singletons. Patients included in sequencing had previously demonstrated CD8+CD57+ cell expansion by flow cytometry.

Sequenced: sorted CD4+, CD8+, or CD8+CD57+ T cells (not recorded which) from PBMCs. The J gene is TRBJ2-2, the V gene TRBV7-2, with unresolved D. This sequence was found in a human donor with aplastic anemia. Written as DNA, the CDR3 is TGTGCCAGCAGCTTAGAGAGTGCCTACACCGGGGAGCTGTTTTTT. It translates to CASSLESAYTGELFF.